These 13 T cell receptor beta chains originate from one sample sequenced in a study of T cell responses to AZD1222 COVID-19 vaccine. The method was immunoSEQ multiplex PCR; TCRdb's version includes in-frame clones alone and lacks a portion of them. This sample has 75,000 to 95,000 clones, with approximately 84% found just once. Sequenced here: peripheral blood, sampled on day 0 of AZD1222 vaccination. All receptors come from an adult in good health.

This rearrangement joins TRBV24-1 to TRBJ1-2, with unresolved D. Per the germline V gene, CDR1 is KGHDR and CDR2 is SFDVKD. The CDR3 runs 10 residues. V was pared by 5 bases and J by 8 bases, with 5 bases between. The CDR3 sequence: CATSAGGYTF. DNA for the CDR3: TGTGCCACCAGTGCAGGAGGCTACACCTTC.

This rearrangement joins TRBV7-2 to TRBJ1-1, with 9 bases identical to TRBD1. CDR1 is SGHTA, CDR2 FQGNSA, per germline. With 0 bases clipped from V and 4 bases from J, the junction kept 3 bases outside the gene matches. The CDR3 totals 15 residues. CDR3 nucleotides: TGTGCCAGCAGCTTAGCCGGACAGGGGCCCACTGAAGCTTTCTTT. Its translation: CASSLAGQGPTEAFF.

This sequence joins TRBV6-5 and TRBJ1-1; 7 bases line up with TRBD1. The germline CDR1 and CDR2 sequences are MNHEY and SVGAGI. The J segment lost 5 bases and the V segment lost 6 bases, leaving 3 bases of the junction unmatched. CDR3 length: 12 amino acids. The CDR3 DNA is TGTGCCAGCAGCAGCAGGGGGACTGAAGCTTTCTTT. It translates to CASSSRGTEAFF.

The chain combines TRBV6-5 with TRBJ2-7; TRBD1 aligns across 8 bases. Trimming took 2 bases from V and 9 from J; bases not matched to a gene: 9. CDR3 length: 14 amino acids. CDR1 is MNHEY and CDR2 is SVGAGI in the germline V gene. The CDR3 sequence: CASSYQTGQGGQYF. As DNA, the CDR3 is TGTGCCAGCAGTTACCAAACCGGACAGGGAGGGCAGTACTTC.

This chain links TRBV7-2 with TRBJ2-2; D might be TRBD1 or TRBD2, each matching 6 bases. Germline CDR1 SGHTA, CDR2 FQGNSA. The CDR3 contains 15 residues. V lost 3 bases, J lost 2 bases, and 10 bases lay in between. Here the CDR3 DNA reads TGTGCCAGCAGCTTCACAGGGACTAACACCGGGGAGCTGTTTTTT. It translates to CASSFTGTNTGELFF.

This CDR3 reads CASIPGRGYNSPLHF. CDR3 bases: TGTGCCAGCATCCCCGGCAGGGGGTATAATTCACCCCTCCACTTT. The rearrangement joins TRBV2 to TRBJ1-6, with TRBD1 matching 7 bases. Losses at the gene ends were 7 bases for V and 4 bases for J; bases not matched to a gene: 7. Per the germline V gene, CDR1 is SNHLY and CDR2 is FYNNEI. The CDR3 contains 15 residues.

This clone was detected only a few times. The rearrangement links TRBV11-3 to TRBJ2-2; D not resolved. CDR3 length: 17 amino acids. Trimming cost V 2 bases and J 4 bases, with 17 bases left between them. Germline loops: CDR1 SGHNT, CDR2 YENEEA. CDR3 bases: TGTGCCAGCAGCTTACTACGAGGACCCCAGGCCACCGGGGAGCTGTTTTTT. It specifies CASSLLRGPQATGELFF. Full variable domain (missing parts from reference TRBV11-3 and TRBJ2-2): EAGVVQSPRYKIIEKKQPVAFWCNPISGHNTLYWYLQNLGQGPELLIRYENEEAVDDSQLPKDRFSAERLKGVDSTLKIQPAELGDSAVYLCASSLLRGPQATGELFFGEGSRLTVL.

In nucleotides, the CDR3 is TGTGCTAGTGGTTTGTCCCTAGACAGGGCCACTGAAGCTTTCTTT. It codes for CASGLSLDRATEAFF. The J gene is TRBJ1-1, the V gene TRBV12-5; 7 positions match TRBD1. The CDR3 runs 15 residues. Germline CDR1 reads LGHNT; CDR2 reads FRNRAP. Unmatched junction bases numbered 7, after V lost 2 bases and J lost 4 bases.

The gene calls are TRBV7-3 and TRBJ1-2; D may be TRBD1 (5 bases). Germline V lookup: CDR1 SGHTA, CDR2 FQGTGA. The CDR3 spans 15 residues. V lost 2 bases and J lost 5, with 15 bases in between. The CDR3 protein is CASSLGPGLRYGYTF. The CDR3 nucleotides read TGTGCCAGCAGCTTAGGGCCAGGGTTACGTTATGGCTACACCTTC.

This clone was recorded once. The chain is built from TRBV28 and TRBJ1-6; D uncertain. The CDR3 has 16 amino acids. CDR1 is MDHEN and CDR2 is SYDVKM in the germline V gene. The V end lost 4 bases, the J end lost 6 bases, and 16 bases lay between the germline ends. This chain's CDR3 is CASSSSRAKANSPLHF. The CDR3 DNA is TGTGCCAGCAGTTCCTCGAGGGCCAAAGCTAATTCACCCCTCCACTTT.

J is TRBJ1-2 and V is TRBV6-5; no reliable D call. Germline V CDR1 and CDR2: MNHEY, SVGAGI. The CDR3 has 13 residues. Trimming removed 4 bases at V and 2 bases at J, with 8 bases between. CDR3: CASSSSVNYGYTF. The CDR3, as DNA: TGTGCCAGCAGTTCTTCAGTGAACTATGGCTACACCTTC.

V gene TRBV7-2 combines with J gene TRBJ1-1, with TRBD1 as a possible D gene (5 bases). Germline V gene lookup returns CDR1 SGHTA and CDR2 FQGNSA. Trimming removed 4 bases from V and 1 base from J, with 16 bases in between. There are 16 residues in the CDR3. Here the CDR3 DNA reads TGTGCCAGCAGCTCACCGGGACGAAAGAGGAACACTGAAGCTTTCTTT. It encodes CASSSPGRKRNTEAFF.

The count of this clone is one. The V call is TRBV9, the J call TRBJ2-5, with 7 bases lining up with TRBD2. CDR3 length: 16 residues. Germline CDR1 SGDLS, CDR2 YYNGEE. V lost 4 bases to trimming and J lost 1 base; unmatched junction nucleotides: 10. The CDR3 loop is CASSLGERGLQETQYF. The CDR3 DNA sequence: TGTGCCAGCAGCCTGGGGGAGCGGGGCCTCCAAGAGACCCAGTACTTC. The variable domain in full, with the rest retrieved from reference TRBV9 and TRBJ2-5, is DSGVTQTPKHLITATGQRVTLRCSPRSGDLSVYWYQQSLDQGLQFLIQYYNGEERAKGNILERFSAQQFPDLHSELNLSSLELGDSALYFCASSLGERGLQETQYFGPGTRLLVL.